Listed below are T cell receptor beta chains from one sample, sequenced in a study of shared clonotypes between healthy human individuals. The protocol was immunoSEQ multiplex PCR, while the TCRdb copy is restricted to in-frame clones and leaves out a portion. The sample holds around 510,000 clones; roughly 95% are singletons and the top ten take about 0.06%. Sample: naive CD4+ T cells sorted from blood. The source of these receptors is a woman younger than 45 in good health. The CDR3 runs from the conserved cysteine through the conserved F or W. The D gene is left open where the match is weak. Clone size is stated in some rows and not others, as once, few, many or a class when expanded.

V	D	size	J	CDR3	DNA
TRBV11-2	.	.	TRBJ2-3	CASSTWTAYRGADTQYF	TGTGCCAGCAGCACTTGGACGGCTTATAGGGGGGCAGATACGCAGTATTTT
TRBV7-9	.	.	TRBJ1-4	CASSERVGEKLFF	TGTGCCAGCAGCGAGAGGGTTGGGGAAAAACTGTTTTTT
TRBV5-4	.	.	TRBJ2-3	CASRAAGRHTDTQYF	TGTGCCAGCAGGGCCGCCGGTAGGCACACAGATACGCAGTATTTT
TRBV13	TRBD2	.	TRBJ2-7	CASSLEGLADYEQYF	TGTGCCAGCAGCTTAGAGGGACTAGCGGACTACGAGCAGTACTTC
TRBV19	.	once	TRBJ2-3	CASSIRQGGDTQYF	TGTGCCAGTAGTATACGGCAGGGTGGAGATACGCAGTATTTT
TRBV10-1	.	.	TRBJ2-4	CASSGGGSGTKNIQYF	TGCGCCAGCAGTGGAGGGGGTTCTGGGACCAAAAACATTCAGTACTTC
TRBV7-9	.	.	TRBJ1-2	CASSLGAENYGYTF	TGTGCCAGCAGCTTGGGGGCTGAGAACTATGGCTACACCTTC
TRBV6-5	.	.	TRBJ1-4	CASSYRPATNEKLFF	TGTGCCAGCAGTTATCGGCCTGCAACTAATGAAAAACTGTTTTTT
TRBV30	.	.	TRBJ1-1	CAWTRVSEAFF	TGTGCCTGGACCAGGGTTTCTGAAGCTTTCTTT
TRBV28	.	.	TRBJ1-5	CASSLQDSNQPQHF	TGTGCCAGCAGTTTACAGGATAGCAATCAGCCCCAGCATTTT
TRBV28	.	once	TRBJ2-7	CASSSYLYEQYF	TGTGCCAGCAGTTCTTATCTGTACGAGCAGTACTTC
TRBV28	TRBD1	.	TRBJ1-2	CASRQGAGYGYTF	TGTGCCAGCAGGCAGGGGGCAGGGTATGGCTACACCTTC
TRBV28	TRBD2	.	TRBJ2-1	CASTLLAGVGNEQFF	TGTGCCAGCACCCTTCTAGCGGGAGTGGGTAATGAGCAGTTCTTC
TRBV19	.	.	TRBJ2-2	CASSIGTVTGELFF	TGTGCCAGTAGTATCGGGACTGTCACCGGGGAGCTGTTTTTT
TRBV19	TRBD2	once	TRBJ2-7	CATGTSGIGDYEQYF	TGTGCCACAGGGACTAGCGGGATAGGGGACTACGAGCAGTACTTC
TRBV19	.	.	TRBJ1-5	CASSLPRGAGSHQPQHF	TGTGCCAGTAGTTTACCCAGGGGTGCGGGCTCCCATCAGCCCCAGCATTTT
TRBV18	TRBD1	once	TRBJ1-1	CASSPIGQGPEAFF	TGTGCCAGCTCACCAATCGGACAGGGCCCTGAAGCTTTCTTT
TRBV28	.	.	TRBJ2-3	CASSFLRFTDTQYF	TGTGCCAGCAGTTTTCTGCGTTTCACAGATACGCAGTATTTT
TRBV7-9	.	once	TRBJ2-6	CASPRSGANVLTF	TGTGCCAGCCCTCGCTCTGGGGCCAACGTCCTGACTTTC
TRBV19	.	.	TRBJ1-3	CASLVGGSGNTIYF	TGTGCCTCTTTGGTCGGGGGCTCTGGAAACACCATATATTTT
TRBV10-3	.	.	TRBJ1-3	CAISESGTGNTIYF	TGTGCCATCAGTGAGTCGGGTACGGGAAACACCATATATTTT
TRBV20-1	.	.	TRBJ2-2	CSARAVGELFF	TGCAGTGCTAGAGCGGTAGGGGAGCTGTTTTTT
TRBV6-1	.	.	TRBJ1-5	CASSKEPGTPDNQPQHF	TGTGCCAGCAGTAAAGAGCCCGGGACACCGGATAATCAGCCCCAGCATTTT
TRBV10-2	.	.	TRBJ2-7	CASSEQAVGEQYF	TGCGCCAGCAGTGAGCAGGCGGTGGGCGAGCAGTACTTC
TRBV13	.	.	TRBJ2-3	CASSPRYTQYF	TGTGCCAGCAGCCCCCGATATACGCAGTATTTT
TRBV5-1	TRBD2	.	TRBJ2-3	CASSFSGRAGDTQYF	TGCGCCAGCAGCTTCTCTGGGAGGGCCGGCGATACGCAGTATTTT
TRBV5-1	TRBD1	once	TRBJ2-5	CASSHNRGETQYF	TGCGCCAGCAGCCACAACAGGGGAGAGACCCAGTACTTC
TRBV7-9	.	.	TRBJ2-7	CASSKPGTYPYEQYF	TGTGCCAGCAGCAAACCGGGGACATATCCCTACGAGCAGTACTTC
TRBV14	TRBD2	.	TRBJ2-1	CASSPGTSQFF	TGTGCCAGCAGCCCCGGGACTAGCCAGTTCTTC
TRBV2	TRBD2	.	TRBJ2-5	CATIRGTSGSETQYF	TGTGCCACAATCCGAGGGACTAGCGGGTCAGAGACCCAGTACTTC
TRBV10-3	TRBD2	.	TRBJ2-1	CAISGPVAGGPPNEQFF	TGTGCCATCAGTGGCCCGGTAGCGGGAGGGCCTCCCAATGAGCAGTTCTTC
TRBV30	TRBD1	.	TRBJ2-7	CATTHGTGAYEQYF	TGTGCCACTACCCACGGGACAGGAGCCTACGAGCAGTACTTC
TRBV7-9	TRBD1	.	TRBJ2-3	CASSSGGAGSTDTQYF	TGTGCCAGCAGCTCAGGGGGCGCGGGTAGCACAGATACGCAGTATTTT
TRBV6-5	.	.	TRBJ1-1	CASSYSGLLNTEAFF	TGTGCCAGCAGTTACTCAGGACTACTGAACACTGAAGCTTTCTTT
TRBV15	TRBD1	.	TRBJ1-4	CATSREYIVTGNEKLFF	TGTGCCACCAGCAGAGAATATATTGTGACAGGGAACGAAAAACTGTTTTTT
TRBV29-1	.	.	TRBJ2-3	CSVLSSGGPTDTQYF	TGCAGCGTACTTTCGTCGGGCGGACCCACAGATACGCAGTATTTT
TRBV5-1	.	.	TRBJ1-1	CASSLAENTEAFF	TGCGCCAGCAGCTTGGCGGAAAACACTGAAGCTTTCTTT
TRBV4-1	.	.	TRBJ2-7	CASSQVLTGTHSYEQYF	TGCGCCAGCAGCCAAGTACTGACCGGCACCCACTCCTACGAGCAGTACTTC
TRBV7-8	TRBD2	.	TRBJ2-1	CASSPPGLPYNEQFF	TGTGCCAGCAGCCCACCGGGACTACCTTACAATGAGCAGTTCTTC
TRBV6-1	TRBD1	.	TRBJ1-6	CASSEVDRVSPLHF	TGTGCCAGCAGTGAAGTGGACAGGGTCTCACCCCTCCACTTT
TRBV5-1	TRBD2	.	TRBJ2-7	CASSVREAGEQYF	TGCGCCAGCAGCGTCCGGGAGGCGGGAGAGCAGTACTTC
TRBV2	.	.	TRBJ2-7	CASSEQAGLSYEQYF	TGTGCCAGCAGTGAACAGGCAGGGTTAAGCTACGAGCAGTACTTC
TRBV19	TRBD2	.	TRBJ2-7	CASSMREGEQYF	TGTGCCAGTAGTATGCGGGAGGGGGAGCAGTACTTC
TRBV27	.	.	TRBJ2-1	CASSMPSDSYNEQFF	TGTGCCAGCAGTATGCCTAGTGACAGCTACAATGAGCAGTTCTTC
TRBV6-4	TRBD2	.	TRBJ2-7	CASSLGLAGGPGEQYF	TGTGCCAGCAGCCTCGGACTAGCGGGAGGGCCGGGGGAGCAGTACTTC
TRBV29-1	TRBD1	.	TRBJ1-1	CSVGTGVNTEAFF	TGCAGCGTTGGAACAGGGGTGAACACTGAAGCTTTCTTT
TRBV5-4	TRBD2	once	TRBJ2-1	CATLKKSGIGSYNEQFF	TGTGCCACCCTAAAAAAAAGCGGGATCGGCTCCTACAATGAGCAGTTCTTC
TRBV5-1	TRBD2	.	TRBJ2-1	CASQLLTSGYNEQFF	TGCGCCAGCCAACTGTTGACTAGCGGCTACAATGAGCAGTTCTTC
TRBV5-1	TRBD2	.	TRBJ2-3	CASSLTLAGVLNTQYF	TGCGCCAGCAGCTTAACACTAGCGGGAGTCCTCAATACGCAGTATTTT
TRBV4-2	.	.	TRBJ2-3	CASSQEISTDTQYF	TGTGCCAGCAGCCAAGAGATTAGCACAGATACGCAGTATTTT
TRBV7-9	TRBD1	.	TRBJ1-4	CASSPGQATNEKLFF	TGTGCCAGCAGCCCTGGACAGGCAACTAATGAAAAACTGTTTTTT
TRBV2	.	.	TRBJ1-4	CASSLNGGINEKLFF	TGTGCCAGCAGTCTCAATGGGGGTATTAATGAAAAACTGTTTTTT
TRBV19	TRBD1	once	TRBJ1-5	CASRTTGVGNQPQHF	TGTGCCAGCCGAACGACAGGGGTTGGCAATCAGCCCCAGCATTTT
TRBV6-6	TRBD2	.	TRBJ2-7	CASSISGYEQYF	TGTGCCAGCAGTATTAGCGGGTACGAGCAGTACTTC
TRBV2	TRBD2	.	TRBJ2-1	CASSPSGGREGPLRSYNEQFF	TGTGCCAGCAGTCCTTCTGGTGGGCGGGAGGGCCCTTTACGCTCCTACAATGAGCAGTTCTTC
TRBV30	.	.	TRBJ1-1	CAWSASGKTEAFF	TGTGCCTGGAGTGCCTCGGGCAAAACTGAAGCTTTCTTT
TRBV5-1	.	.	TRBJ2-7	CASSLVGAWEDEQYF	TGCGCCAGCAGCTTGGTTGGGGCCTGGGAGGACGAGCAGTACTTC
TRBV6-1	TRBD2	.	TRBJ2-7	CASRRDTSGNYEQYF	TGTGCCAGCAGGAGGGACACTAGCGGCAACTACGAGCAGTACTTC